This TCR beta chain was identified in a study of CD8 T cells in Susac syndrome (dated by TCRdb to the late 2010s). At the level of the whole study: Among the Susac syndrome patients who were sequenced, clinically active disease was present in more than five and clinical remission was observed in fewer than 10. Repertoire sequencing was used to test whether CD8+ T cell activation and differentiation in Susac syndrome was antigen driven. At blood withdrawal, Susac syndrome patients were therapy-naive, treated with corticosteroids (with IVIg additionally given to some), or treated with IVIg alone. What the study reported, not specific to this receptor: The number of individuals in the TCR sequencing and HLA analysis was recognized as being relatively small. The CD4+ T cell repertoire of patients with Susac syndrome showed no detectable clonal expansion.

The V end loses 0 bases and the J end loses 2 bases, and a stretch of 5 bases separates them. Via the germline V gene (reference sequence), CDR1 is SEHNR and CDR2 FQNEAQ. Spanning cysteine to phenylalanine, the CDR3 consists of 14 amino acids. This entry keeps only the CDR3 DNA: 42 bases, framed from base 1. RNA was extracted with the RNeasy kit and 0.5 to 1 ug was reverse transcribed using random hexamers. The immunoSEQ multiplex PCR assay, covering 54 Vbeta and 13 Jbeta segments, was used to amplify TCR beta CDR3 regions. PCR amplification bias was corrected by using a synthetic template baseline for primer optimization and computational correction. Per the original workflow: Only productive sequences were kept, with reads annotated to V, D and J genes according to IMGT and analyzed in immunoSEQ Analyzer. To calculate clonality, Shannon entropy was normalized by log2 of the number of productive unique sequences and then subtracted from one. Public and private clones were assessed among the 100 most prevalent clones of each patient and control. Clones were defined as Susac-specific when absent from the healthy and MS cohorts, from over a thousand published viral clones and from other ImmuneACCESS disease sequences. The raw public reads went through TCRdb reprocessing: fastp at Q25, MiXCR clone calling, in-frame beta chains kept. Entries that share a CDR3 protein sequence are merged under the most common genes and DNA. These V and J calls rely on TCRdb rather than the paper's analysis. The sample has roughly 160,000 distinct CDR3 sequences on record, 95% to 96% of them singletons. The ten largest clones add up to around 0.12% of the sample.

Peripheral blood CD8+ and CD4+ T cells from healthy donors, Susac syndrome patients and multiple sclerosis patients were profiled using high-throughput TCR beta sequencing. Recently defined diagnostic criteria for definite or probable disease were met by the Susac syndrome patients. Bulk CD8+ and CD4+ T cells were purified by magnetic negative isolation, whereas CD8+ TEMRA cells were enriched by FACS. Blood was collected in EDTA tubes and processed within 24 hours, with PBMCs isolated through density gradient centrifugation. PBMCs destined for TCR sequencing were cryopreserved in liquid nitrogen and later thawed in a 37 °C water bath. A purity of at least 90% was achieved for sorted or isolated CD4+, CD8+ and CD8+ TEMRA cells. This clonotype was picked up a small number of times. Its antigen is unknown. No much larger clonotype is one base removed from it; base qualities were not supplied.

This clonotype was sampled from a human donor with Susac syndrome. Sequencing input: CD4+ T cells from PBMCs. Recombination connected TRBV7-9 to TRBJ2-1; the D gene could be either TRBD1 or TRBD2, each agreeing at 5 bases. The DNA reads TGTGCCAGCAGCTTAGCGGGGGCCTACAATGAGCAGTTCTTC. Translated, it reads CASSLAGAYNEQFF.